This T cell receptor (beta chain) was identified in a study of blood T cell repertoires in COVID-19 (dated by TCRdb to the early 2020s). Some background on the complete study: The collaborator samples originated in the United States, Italy and Spain and spanned the acute and convalescent phases of COVID-19. The material from the prospective study consisted of cDNA or gDNA derived from T cells, B-cell-depleted T cells, or PBMCs. The dataset comprised deeply sampled blood TCRbeta repertoires from subjects exposed to, actively infected with, or recovered from COVID-19. The repertoires were released in a freely available public database meant as a resource for research on the immune response to SARS-CoV-2. The samples were drawn from two sources: the first 160 participants of the ongoing ImmuneRACE study, and 1,000 to 1,500 subjects contributed by 6 global collaborators. A de-identified subject ID, COVID-19 status, age in years and sex were almost always included in the sample metadata. Where available, HLA class I and class II types were obtained from metadata supplied by the sample provider rather than from assay-based typing. What the study reported, not specific to this receptor: The quantity of clinical and demographic metadata differed by source and by participant and was supplied without curation.

Regarding this clone: Its binding antigen is unknown. No per-base quality is available; no much larger clone lies one base away.

CDR1 and CDR2, looked up from the germline V gene (reference sequence), are PRHDT and FYEKMQ. The cysteine opens and the phenylalanine closes a CDR3 of 17 amino acids. Just CDR3 DNA is preserved here, 51 bases in frame from base 1. V gives up 5 bases and J gives up 0 bases, and the segment between their germline ends measures 14 bases. TCRbeta CDR3 regions were amplified from genomic DNA using the immunoSEQ Assay, a bias-controlled multiplex PCR. Under the source paper's analysis protocol: Nucleated cell counts per sample were estimated from amplification of reference gene primers within the assay. To quantify the absolute abundance of each unique TCRbeta CDR3 rearrangement, sequence reads were collapsed and filtered. For each sample, productive Simpson clonality was calculated by taking the square root of Simpson's diversity index across productive rearrangements. Held by TCRdb, this immuneACCESS table contains in-frame sequences only and omits some clones. Under half of the omission traces to an unresolved V gene where checked; the cause of the rest is unknown. V and J calls and clone size are those listed in that table; D and trimming were worked out from the DNA. Recorded for this sample are some 72,000 clones; 70% to 90% of them occurred a single time. The ten largest clones add up to roughly 4.4% of the sample.

The collaborating institutions used their own protocols to collect whole blood in K2EDTA tubes. For TCRbeta analysis, collaborators shipped samples in one of three forms: frozen whole blood, isolated PBMCs, or DNA extracted from either of those sample types. The clonotype originates from a man aged 50-60 years with active COVID-19. The chain is made from TRBV13 and TRBJ1-6; no D segment can be confidently identified. Sequencing was carried out using peripheral blood. The nucleotide sequence reads as follows: TGTGCCAGCAGCAACACGGCGGGGAGCTCCTATAATTCACCCCTCCACTTT. Its product reads: CASSNTAGSSYNSPLHF.